This T cell receptor beta chain was retrieved from a study of Graves' ophthalmopathy and Graves' hyperthyroidism. This CDR3 comprises 15 residues. Germline-derived CDR1 and CDR2 are SGHTS and YDEGEE. The germline V and J ends were trimmed by 2 bases and 3 bases, with 14 bases remaining between them. RNA transcripts were the template, and TCR beta CDR3 regions were amplified from them. First-round RT-PCR employed HTBI primers, with a second-round multiplex PCR after it. TCRdb passed the multiplex PCR reads through MiXCR, listing each CDR3 protein once. The profile shows 1 million to 1.3 million distinct CDR3 sequences, about two fifths of them singletons. This clonotype was recorded many times. Its antigen is as yet unknown. Overall study findings and caveats: Blood also harbored most expanded thyroid clonotypes above 0.001 frequency. With around 88% sensitivity and 70% to 82% specificity, a 13-signature model separated ophthalmopathy from stable hyperthyroidism.

Sequenced input: peripheral blood or thyroid tissue (not recorded which). The clonotype comes from an adult man with Graves' hyperthyroidism. The gene calls are TRBV5-8 and TRBJ1-2, with D maybe TRBD1 (5 bases). CDR3 coding DNA: TGTGCCAGCAGCTTAGGACACTTCCGGGACTATGGCTACACCTTC. The encoded protein is CASSLGHFRDYGYTF.